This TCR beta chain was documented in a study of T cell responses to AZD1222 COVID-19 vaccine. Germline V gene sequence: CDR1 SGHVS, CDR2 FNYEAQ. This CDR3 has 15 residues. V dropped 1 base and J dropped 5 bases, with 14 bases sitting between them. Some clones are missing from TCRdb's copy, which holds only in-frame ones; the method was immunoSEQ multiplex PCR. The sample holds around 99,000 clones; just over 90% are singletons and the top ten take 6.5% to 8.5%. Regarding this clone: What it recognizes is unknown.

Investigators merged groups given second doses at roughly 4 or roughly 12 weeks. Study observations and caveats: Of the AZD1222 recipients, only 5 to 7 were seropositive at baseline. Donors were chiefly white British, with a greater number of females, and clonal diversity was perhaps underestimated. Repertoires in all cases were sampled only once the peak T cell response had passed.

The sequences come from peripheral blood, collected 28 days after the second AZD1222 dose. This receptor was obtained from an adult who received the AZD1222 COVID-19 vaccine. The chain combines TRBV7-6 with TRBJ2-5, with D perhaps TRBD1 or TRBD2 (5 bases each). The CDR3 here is CASSLDEGSGETQYF. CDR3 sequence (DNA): TGTGCCAGCAGCTTAGATGAGGGGTCCGGGGAGACCCAGTACTTC.